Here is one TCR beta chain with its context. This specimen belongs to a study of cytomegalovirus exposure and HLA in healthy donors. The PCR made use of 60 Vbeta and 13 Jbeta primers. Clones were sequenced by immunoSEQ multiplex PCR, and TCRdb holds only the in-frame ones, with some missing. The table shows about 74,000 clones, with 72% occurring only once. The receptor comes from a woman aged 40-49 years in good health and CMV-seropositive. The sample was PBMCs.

The chain's CDR3 is CASSFGQGSMNTEAFF. The CDR3 DNA follows: TGCGCCAGCAGTTTCGGGCAGGGTAGCATGAACACTGAAGCTTTCTTT. V is TRBV5-1 and J is TRBJ1-1; possible D gene TRBD1, 5 bases. The V gene's germline CDR1 is SGHRS and CDR2 YFSETQ. This CDR3 contains 16 residues. With 5 bases removed from V and 0 bases from J, the gap between germline ends came to 17 bases.